These T cell receptor beta chains were read from a single sample in a study of T cells after yellow fever vaccination. TCRdb called the 5' RACE reads again in MiXCR, with one record for every CDR3 protein. This table has about 130,000 distinct CDR3 sequences, approximately 9% appearing once. The source was CD8+ T cells sorted from PBMCs, collected on the day of the yellow fever booster vaccination. Receptor source: a man aged 18 to 30 who received the YFV17D yellow fever vaccine. The CDR3 runs from the conserved cysteine through the conserved F or W.

v_gene: TRBV9
j_gene: TRBJ2-3
CDR3aa: CASSVRLAGGPDTQYF

v_gene: TRBV4-1
j_gene: TRBJ1-5
CDR3aa: CASSTGNQPQHF

v_gene: TRBV9
j_gene: TRBJ2-1
CDR3aa: CASSVGDWSRFF

v_gene: TRBV7-9
j_gene: TRBJ1-1
CDR3aa: CASSWDFNTEAFF

v_gene: TRBV6-2/TRBV6-3
j_gene: TRBJ2-7
CDR3aa: CASSYRLAGDYEQYF

v_gene: TRBV6-5
j_gene: TRBJ2-5
CDR3aa: CASSPGLAGPSQETQYF

v_gene: TRBV13
j_gene: TRBJ2-2
CDR3aa: CASSENRGQGTGELFF

v_gene: TRBV20-1
j_gene: TRBJ2-2
CDR3aa: CSARDLGTGTTGELFF

v_gene: TRBV19
j_gene: TRBJ2-3
CDR3aa: CASMARVGDTQYF

v_gene: TRBV5-1
j_gene: TRBJ1-2
CDR3aa: CASSLRSPDYGYTF

v_gene: TRBV12-3/TRBV12-4
j_gene: TRBJ2-5
CDR3aa: CASSPGLAGWETQYF

v_gene: TRBV4-1
j_gene: TRBJ1-4
CDR3aa: CASSHRQGSTNEKLFF

v_gene: TRBV5-1
j_gene: TRBJ1-3
CDR3aa: CASYRDSRSSGNTIYF

v_gene: TRBV12-3/TRBV12-4
j_gene: TRBJ1-5
CDR3aa: CASSTGQGVRPQHF

v_gene: TRBV5-4
j_gene: TRBJ2-2
CDR3aa: CASSLASGELFF